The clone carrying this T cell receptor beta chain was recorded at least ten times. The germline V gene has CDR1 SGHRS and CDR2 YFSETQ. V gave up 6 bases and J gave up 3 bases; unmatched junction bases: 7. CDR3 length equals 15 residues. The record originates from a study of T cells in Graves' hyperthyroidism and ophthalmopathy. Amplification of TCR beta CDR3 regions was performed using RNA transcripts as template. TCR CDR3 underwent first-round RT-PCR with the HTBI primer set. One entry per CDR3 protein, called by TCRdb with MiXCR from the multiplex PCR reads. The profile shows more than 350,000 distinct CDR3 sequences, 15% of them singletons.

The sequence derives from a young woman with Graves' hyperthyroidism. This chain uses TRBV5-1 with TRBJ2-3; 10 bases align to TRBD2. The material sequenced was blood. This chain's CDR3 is CASNAPGLATDTQYF. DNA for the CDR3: TGCGCCAGCAACGCCCCGGGACTAGCGACAGATACGCAGTATTTT.